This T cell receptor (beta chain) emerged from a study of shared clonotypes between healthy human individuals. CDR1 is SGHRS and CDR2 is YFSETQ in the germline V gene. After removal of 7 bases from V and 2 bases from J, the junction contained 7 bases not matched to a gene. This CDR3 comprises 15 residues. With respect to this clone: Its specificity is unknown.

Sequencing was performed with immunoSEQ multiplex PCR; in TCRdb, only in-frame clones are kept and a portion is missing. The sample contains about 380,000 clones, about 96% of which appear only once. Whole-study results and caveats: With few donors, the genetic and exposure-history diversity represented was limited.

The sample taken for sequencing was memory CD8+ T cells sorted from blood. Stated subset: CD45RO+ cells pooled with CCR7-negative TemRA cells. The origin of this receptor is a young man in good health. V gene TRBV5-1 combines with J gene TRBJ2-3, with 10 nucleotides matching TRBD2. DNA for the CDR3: TGCGCCAGCGGCTCTAGCGGGAGTCCCACAGATACGCAGTATTTT. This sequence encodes CASGSSGSPTDTQYF.